This TCR beta chain was captured by sequencing in a study of T cells after yellow fever vaccination. The study, taken as a whole, reports: Contaminating bulk clonotypes could be abundant in FACS-sorted repertoires. A faster peak, day 5 versus 15, was reached by the weaker secondary response. Reappearing after the booster were most of the clones from primary vaccination (less than 98% CD4, approximately 89% CD8).

Points on this clonotype: Its antigen remains unidentified. Since a much larger clone is just one base distant, this may be a read error.

V shed 10 bases and J 6 bases; nucleotides not matched to a gene: 9. CDR1 and CDR2 from the germline V gene are MNHEY and SVGEGT. The CDR3 consists of 13 residues. TCRdb called the 5' RACE reads again in MiXCR, with one record for every CDR3 protein. The repertoire has 300,000 to 400,000 distinct CDR3 sequences, over 5% of them found once; the top ten carry about 15%. The chain combines TRBV6-2 or TRBV6-3 with TRBJ2-7; 10 nucleotides line up with TRBD1. The sample was PBMCs, taken 5 days after the yellow fever booster vaccination. The sequence came from a man younger than 40 who received the YFV17D yellow fever vaccine. CDR3 protein: CANSTRTGGEQYF. The CDR3 bases are TGTGCCAACAGCACCCGGACAGGGGGCGAGCAGTACTTC.